Listed here is a single TCR beta chain. Its antigen is undetermined. Repertoires were generated with immunoSEQ multiplex PCR, while TCRdb's copy carries only in-frame clones and drops some. The sample has 100,000 to 150,000 clones, 80% to 90% seen once. The CDR3 consists of 13 residues. Germline V gene data show CDR1 as KGHSH and CDR2 as LQKENI. Trimming removed 0 bases at V and 5 bases at J, with 7 bases between. The entry originates in a study of T cell responses to AZD1222 COVID-19 vaccine. Findings and caveats of the study: There were repertoire samples only from the period after the peak T cell response. The study found Spike-specific TCR breadth and depth rose after two AZD1222 doses. Clonal diversity was possibly underestimated, and white British individuals and females predominated among donors. Unmutated variant regions are reportedly the target of nearly half of TCRs that are spike-specific.

This receptor was identified in an adult in good health. Sequencing used peripheral blood, obtained on day 0 of AZD1222 vaccination. V is TRBV18 and J is TRBJ2-5, with D hard to call. In DNA form, the CDR3 reads TGTGCCAGCTCACCACCAACGATCGAGACCCAGTACTTC. Protein: CASSPPTIETQYF.